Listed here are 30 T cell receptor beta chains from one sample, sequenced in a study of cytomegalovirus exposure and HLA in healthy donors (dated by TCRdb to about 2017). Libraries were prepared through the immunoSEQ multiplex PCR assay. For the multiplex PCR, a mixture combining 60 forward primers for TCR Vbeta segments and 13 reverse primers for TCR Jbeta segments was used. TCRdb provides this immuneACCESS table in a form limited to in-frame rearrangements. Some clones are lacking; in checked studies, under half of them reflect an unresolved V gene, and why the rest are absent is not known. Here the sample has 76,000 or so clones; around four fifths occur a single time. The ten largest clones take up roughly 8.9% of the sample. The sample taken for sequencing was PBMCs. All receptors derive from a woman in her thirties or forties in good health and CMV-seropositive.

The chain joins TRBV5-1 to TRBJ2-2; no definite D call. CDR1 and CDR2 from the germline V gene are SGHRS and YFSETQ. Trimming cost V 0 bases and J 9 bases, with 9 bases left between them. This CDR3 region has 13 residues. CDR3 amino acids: CASSLVVGRELFF. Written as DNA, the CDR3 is TGCGCCAGCAGCTTGGTTGTGGGCAGGGAGCTGTTTTTT.

The CDR3 bases are TGTGCCAGCTCACCTCCTCGGGGGGGCCGGTACAATGAGCAGTTCTTC. This translates into CASSPPRGGRYNEQFF. The rearrangement links TRBV18 to TRBJ2-1, with TRBD2 matching 8 bases. Germline lookup yields CDR1 KGHSH and CDR2 LQKENI. The CDR3 has 16 residues. V was pared by 3 bases and J by 4 bases, with 8 bases of the junction left unmatched. The variable domain in full, completed from reference TRBV18 and TRBJ2-1, reads NAGVMQNPRHLVRRRGQEARLRCSPMKGHSHVYWYRQLPEEGLKFMVYLQKENIIDESGMPKERFSAEFPKEGPSILRIQQVVRGDSAAYFCASSPPRGGRYNEQFFGPGTRLTVL.

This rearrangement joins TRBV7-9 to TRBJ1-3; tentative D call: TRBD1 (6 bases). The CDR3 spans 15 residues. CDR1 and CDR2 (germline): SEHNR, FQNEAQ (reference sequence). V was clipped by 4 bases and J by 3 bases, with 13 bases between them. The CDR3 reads CASSSVGGVGNTIYF. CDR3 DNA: TGTGCCAGCAGCTCCGTAGGGGGGGTTGGAAACACCATATATTTT.

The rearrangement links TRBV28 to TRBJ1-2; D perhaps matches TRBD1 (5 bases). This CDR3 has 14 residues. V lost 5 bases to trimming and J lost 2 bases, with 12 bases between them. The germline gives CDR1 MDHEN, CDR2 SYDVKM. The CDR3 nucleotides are TGTGCCAGCAGTACCTACCAGGGAAACTATGGCTACACCTTC. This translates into CASSTYQGNYGYTF.

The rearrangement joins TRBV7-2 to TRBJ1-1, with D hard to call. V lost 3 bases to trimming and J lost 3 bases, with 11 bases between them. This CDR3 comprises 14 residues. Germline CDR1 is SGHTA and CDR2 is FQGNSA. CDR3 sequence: CASSFRELDTEAFF. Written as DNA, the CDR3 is TGTGCCAGCAGCTTCCGGGAACTGGACACTGAAGCTTTCTTT.

In DNA, the CDR3 is TGTGCCAGCAGCCAAAGCGGGACTGTGACCCTTTCACCCCTCCACTTT. Protein sequence: CASSQSGTVTLSPLHF. V is TRBV11-1 and J is TRBJ1-6; D is perhaps TRBD1 (5 bases). In germline, CDR1 is SGHAT, CDR2 FQDESV (reference sequence). Trimming took off 5 bases at V and 9 bases at J, with 20 bases between the two ends. This CDR3 comprises 16 residues.

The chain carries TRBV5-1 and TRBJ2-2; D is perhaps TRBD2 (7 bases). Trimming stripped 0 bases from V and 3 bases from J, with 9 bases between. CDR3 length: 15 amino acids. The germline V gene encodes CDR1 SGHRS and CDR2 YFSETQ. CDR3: CASSLAGGHTGELFF. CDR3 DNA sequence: TGCGCCAGCAGCTTGGCCGGGGGGCACACCGGGGAGCTGTTTTTT.

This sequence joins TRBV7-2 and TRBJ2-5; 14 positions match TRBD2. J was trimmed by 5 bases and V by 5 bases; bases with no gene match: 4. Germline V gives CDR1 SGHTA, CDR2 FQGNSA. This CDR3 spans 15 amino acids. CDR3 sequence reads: CASSVGLAGVETQYF. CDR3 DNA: TGTGCCAGCAGCGTGGGACTAGCGGGGGTGGAGACCCAGTACTTC.

CDR3: CASSQAVRADTQYF. Written as DNA, the CDR3 is TGCGCCAGCAGCCAAGCCGTCAGGGCAGATACGCAGTATTTT. The chain uses TRBV4-3 and TRBJ2-3; maybe TRBD1 (5 bases). CDR1 and CDR2 from the germline V gene are LGHNA and YSLEER. The germline V and J ends were trimmed by 1 base and 4 bases, with 9 bases remaining between them. CDR3 length equals 14 residues.

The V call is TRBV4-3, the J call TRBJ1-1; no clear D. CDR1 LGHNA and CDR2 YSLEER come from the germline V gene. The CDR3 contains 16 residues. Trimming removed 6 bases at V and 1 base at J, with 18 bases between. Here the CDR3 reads CASRFSYYWANTEAFF. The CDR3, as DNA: TGCGCCAGCAGGTTCTCCTATTACTGGGCGAACACTGAAGCTTTCTTT.

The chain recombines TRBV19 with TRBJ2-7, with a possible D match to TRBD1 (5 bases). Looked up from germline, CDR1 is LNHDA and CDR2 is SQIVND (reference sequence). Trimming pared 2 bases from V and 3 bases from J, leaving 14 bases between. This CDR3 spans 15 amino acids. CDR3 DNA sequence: TGTGCCAGTAGTATACCGGCGGCAGGGTACTACGAGCAGTACTTC. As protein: CASSIPAAGYYEQYF.

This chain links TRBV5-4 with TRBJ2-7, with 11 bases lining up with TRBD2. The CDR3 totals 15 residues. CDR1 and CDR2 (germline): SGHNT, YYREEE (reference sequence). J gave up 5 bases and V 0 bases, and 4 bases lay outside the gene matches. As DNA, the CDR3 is TGTGCCAGCAGCTTGGAGCGACTAGCGGGGAACGAGCAGTACTTC. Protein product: CASSLERLAGNEQYF.

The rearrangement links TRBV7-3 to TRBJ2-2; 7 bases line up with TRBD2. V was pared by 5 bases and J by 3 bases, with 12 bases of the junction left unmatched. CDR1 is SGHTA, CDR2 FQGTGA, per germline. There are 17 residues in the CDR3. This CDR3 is CASSPARERGDTGELFF. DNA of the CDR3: TGTGCCAGCAGCCCCGCCCGGGAGCGGGGAGACACCGGGGAGCTGTTTTTT.

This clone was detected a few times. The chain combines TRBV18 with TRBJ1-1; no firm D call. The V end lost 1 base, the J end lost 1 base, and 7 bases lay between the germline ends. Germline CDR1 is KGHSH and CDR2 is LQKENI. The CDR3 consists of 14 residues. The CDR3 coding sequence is TGTGCCAGCTCACCACGGCAGGAGAACACTGAAGCTTTCTTT. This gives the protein CASSPRQENTEAFF.

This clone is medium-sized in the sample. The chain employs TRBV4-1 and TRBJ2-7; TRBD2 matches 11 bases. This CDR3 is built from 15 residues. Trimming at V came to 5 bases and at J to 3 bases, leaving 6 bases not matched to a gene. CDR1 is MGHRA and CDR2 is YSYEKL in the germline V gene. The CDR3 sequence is CASSFRLAGSYEQYF. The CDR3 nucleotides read TGCGCCAGCAGCTTTCGACTAGCGGGGAGCTACGAGCAGTACTTC.

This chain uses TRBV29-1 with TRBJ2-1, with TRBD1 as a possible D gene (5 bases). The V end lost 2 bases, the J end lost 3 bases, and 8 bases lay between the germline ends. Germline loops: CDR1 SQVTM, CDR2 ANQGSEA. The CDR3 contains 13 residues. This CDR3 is CSVESTVYNEQFF. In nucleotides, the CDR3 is TGCAGCGTTGAATCGACAGTCTACAATGAGCAGTTCTTC.

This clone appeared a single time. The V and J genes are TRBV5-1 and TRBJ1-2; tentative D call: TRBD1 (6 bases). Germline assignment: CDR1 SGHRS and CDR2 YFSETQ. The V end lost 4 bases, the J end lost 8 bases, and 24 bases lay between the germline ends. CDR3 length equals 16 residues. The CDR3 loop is CASSLGTSRVGSGYTF. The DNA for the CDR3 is TGCGCCAGCAGCCTTGGGACATCAAGGGTTGGTAGCGGCTACACCTTC.

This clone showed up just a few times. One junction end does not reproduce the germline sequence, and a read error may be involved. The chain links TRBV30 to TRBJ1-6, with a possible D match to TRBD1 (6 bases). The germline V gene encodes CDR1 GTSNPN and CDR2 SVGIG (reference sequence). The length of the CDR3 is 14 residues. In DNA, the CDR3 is TGTGCCTGGAGTCCTGACAGGCGTACGTCACCCATCCACTTT. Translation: CAWSPDRRTSPIHF.

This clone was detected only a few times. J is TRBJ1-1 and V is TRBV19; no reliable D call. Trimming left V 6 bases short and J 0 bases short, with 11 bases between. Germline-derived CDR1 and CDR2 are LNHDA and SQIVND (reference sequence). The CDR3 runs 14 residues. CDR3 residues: CASRTVNMNTEAFF. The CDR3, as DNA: TGTGCCAGTAGGACTGTAAACATGAACACTGAAGCTTTCTTT.

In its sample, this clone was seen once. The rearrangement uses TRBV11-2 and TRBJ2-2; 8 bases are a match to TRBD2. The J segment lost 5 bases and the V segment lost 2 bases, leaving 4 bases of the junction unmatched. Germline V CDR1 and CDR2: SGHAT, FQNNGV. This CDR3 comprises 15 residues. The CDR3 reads CASSLSGGGTGELFF. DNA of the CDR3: TGTGCCAGCAGCTTAAGCGGGGGCGGGACCGGGGAGCTGTTTTTT.

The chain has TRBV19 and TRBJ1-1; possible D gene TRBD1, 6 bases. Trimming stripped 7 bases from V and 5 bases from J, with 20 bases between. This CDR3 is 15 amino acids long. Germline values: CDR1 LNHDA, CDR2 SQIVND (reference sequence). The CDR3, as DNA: TGTGCCAGTATGGTCCAGGGGCTCTTGGCTACTGAAGCTTTCTTT. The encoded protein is CASMVQGLLATEAFF.

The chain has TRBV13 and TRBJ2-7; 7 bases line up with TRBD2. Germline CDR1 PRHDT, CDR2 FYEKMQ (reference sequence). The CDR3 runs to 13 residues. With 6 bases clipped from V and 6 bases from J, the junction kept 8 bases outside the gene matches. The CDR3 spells CASSALAVSEQYF. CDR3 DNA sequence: TGTGCCAGCAGTGCCCTAGCGGTCTCCGAGCAGTACTTC.

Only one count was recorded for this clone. CDR3 loop: CASSQDLGGGVGNEQFF. The CDR3 DNA is TGCGCCAGCAGCCAAGATCTGGGCGGGGGGGTAGGCAATGAGCAGTTCTTC. J is TRBJ2-1 and V is TRBV4-1; 9 bases line up with TRBD2. The CDR3 consists of 17 residues. The V segment lost 0 bases and the J segment 6 bases; nucleotides outside the gene matches: 9. Germline V gene data show CDR1 as MGHRA and CDR2 as YSYEKL.

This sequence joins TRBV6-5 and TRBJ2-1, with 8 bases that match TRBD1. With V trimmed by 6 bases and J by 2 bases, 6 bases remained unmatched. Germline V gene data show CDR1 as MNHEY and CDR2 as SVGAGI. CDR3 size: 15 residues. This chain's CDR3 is CASRDLQGAYNEQFF. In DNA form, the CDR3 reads TGTGCCAGCAGAGACCTACAGGGGGCCTACAATGAGCAGTTCTTC.

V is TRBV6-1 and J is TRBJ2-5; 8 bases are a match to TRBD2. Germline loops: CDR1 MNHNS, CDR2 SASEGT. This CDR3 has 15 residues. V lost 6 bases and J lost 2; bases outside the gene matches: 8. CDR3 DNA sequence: TGTGCCAGCAGCCGGGTAGCGGGGAGACAAGAGACCCAGTACTTC. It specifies CASSRVAGRQETQYF.

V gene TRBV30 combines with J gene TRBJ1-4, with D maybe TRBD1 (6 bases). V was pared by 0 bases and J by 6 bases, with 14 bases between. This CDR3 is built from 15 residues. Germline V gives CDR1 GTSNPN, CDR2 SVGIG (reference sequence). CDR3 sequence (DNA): TGTGCCTGGAGTGTACCCGACAGGAACTATGAAAAACTGTTTTTT. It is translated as CAWSVPDRNYEKLFF. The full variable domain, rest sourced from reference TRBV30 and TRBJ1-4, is SQTIHQWPATLVQPVGSPLSLECTVEGTSNPNLYWYRQAAGRGLQLLFYSVGIGQISSEVPQNLSASRPQDRQFILSSKKLLLSDSGFYLCAWSVPDRNYEKLFFGSGTQLSVL.

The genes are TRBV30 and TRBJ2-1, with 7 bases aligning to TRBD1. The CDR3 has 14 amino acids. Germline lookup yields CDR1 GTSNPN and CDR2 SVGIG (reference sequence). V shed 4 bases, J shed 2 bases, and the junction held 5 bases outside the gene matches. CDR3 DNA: TGTGCCTGGACACAGGGGTTAACCTACAATGAGCAGTTCTTC. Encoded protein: CAWTQGLTYNEQFF.

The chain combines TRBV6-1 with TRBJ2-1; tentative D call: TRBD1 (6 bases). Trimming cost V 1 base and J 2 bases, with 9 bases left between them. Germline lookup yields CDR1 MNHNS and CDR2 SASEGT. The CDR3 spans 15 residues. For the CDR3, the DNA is TGTGCCAGCAGTGAAGTTGGACAGACCTACAATGAGCAGTTCTTC. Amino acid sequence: CASSEVGQTYNEQFF.

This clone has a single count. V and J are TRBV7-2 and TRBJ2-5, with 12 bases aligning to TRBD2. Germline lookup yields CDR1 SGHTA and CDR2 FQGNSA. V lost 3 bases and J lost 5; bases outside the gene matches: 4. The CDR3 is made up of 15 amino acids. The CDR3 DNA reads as TGTGCCAGCAGCTTCAACGGACTAGCGGGGGAGACCCAGTACTTC. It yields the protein CASSFNGLAGETQYF. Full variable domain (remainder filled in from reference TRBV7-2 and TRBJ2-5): GAGVSQSPSNKVTEKGKDVELRCDPISGHTALYWYRQSLGQGLEFLIYFQGNSAPDKSGLPSDRFSAERTGGSVSTLTIQRTQQEDSAVYLCASSFNGLAGETQYFGPGTRLLVL.

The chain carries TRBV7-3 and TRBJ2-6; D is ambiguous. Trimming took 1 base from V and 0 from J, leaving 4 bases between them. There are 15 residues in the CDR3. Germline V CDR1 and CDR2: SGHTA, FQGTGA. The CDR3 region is CASSLSRSGANVLTF. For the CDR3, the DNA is TGTGCCAGCAGCTTAAGTCGCTCTGGGGCCAACGTCCTGACTTTC.